A selection of T cell receptor beta chains follows, all from one sample in a study of cytomegalovirus exposure and HLA in healthy donors. Only in-frame clones appear in the TCRdb table, and some are missing; sequencing was by immunoSEQ multiplex PCR. The table records 100,000 to 150,000 clones, 15% to 20% of them present only once. Sequencing was carried out using PBMCs. The receptor source for this set is a female donor in good health and CMV-seropositive. Each CDR3 is given without its conserved first and last residue. The order of the fields is J gene, V gene, clone size, CDR3 protein. Expanded clones get a size class; other rows say once, few or many, or leave the size out.

TRBJ1-1 | TRBV6-6 | few | AIKKQGPMGSEAF
TRBJ1-2 | TRBV27 | NA | ASTTTGGVGYGYT
TRBJ2-5 | TRBV9 | NA | ASSTELFETQY
TRBJ1-2 | TRBV27 | NA | ASSSGTGVFGYT
TRBJ1-1 | TRBV28 | NA | ASSVQGTEAF
TRBJ1-2 | TRBV9 | few | ASSVGWGDGYT
TRBJ2-7 | TRBV2 | few | ASRTGLAGGYEQY
TRBJ1-4 | TRBV4-2 | few | ASSQDLTGGTNEKLF
TRBJ2-2 | TRBV9 | few | ASSVGLGVVVTGELF
TRBJ2-3 | TRBV29-1 | few | SVEAGTDTQY
TRBJ2-6 | TRBV4-1 | NA | ASSFRDRGTGANVLT
TRBJ2-3 | TRBV19 | NA | ASTVKGGYTDTQY
TRBJ2-5 | TRBV2 | few | ASSSRTGQETQY
TRBJ2-1 | TRBV5-6 | few | ASSPLDSGGYNEQF
TRBJ2-7 | TRBV18 | NA | ASSPPPAYEQY
TRBJ1-5 | TRBV19 | few | ASSIEAGFRNQPQH
TRBJ2-3 | TRBV4-2 | NA | ASSQDTGGYTDTQY
TRBJ2-5 | TRBV5-1 | NA | ASSLRGETQY
TRBJ1-2 | TRBV28 | NA | ASYNEGYT
TRBJ1-1 | TRBV29-1 | few | STWDSSNTEAF
TRBJ2-7 | TRBV28 | NA | ASSSILGGGYEQY
TRBJ1-1 | TRBV19 | NA | ASSKTGSANTEAF
TRBJ1-4 | TRBV6-5 | NA | ASSYKRDRGGEKLF
TRBJ2-3 | TRBV5-1 | NA | ASGLALTGRTDTQY
TRBJ2-5 | TRBV5-4 | NA | ASSLAAIGETQY
TRBJ1-2 | TRBV6-1 | few | ASSEIAGVYT
TRBJ2-5 | TRBV4-1 | few | ASSQRQGAGETQY
TRBJ1-2 | TRBV18 | NA | ASSQEGDGGYT
TRBJ2-7 | TRBV4-1 | NA | ASSQEFWQFYEQY
TRBJ2-3 | TRBV4-1 | NA | ASSQDLVVFTDTQY
TRBJ2-3 | TRBV19 | few | ASKVGVVSTDTQY
TRBJ1-1 | TRBV7-9 | few | ASSFYNPGQGLRAF
TRBJ2-1 | TRBV2 | few | ASSEVEGTTF
TRBJ2-4 | TRBV25-1 | NA | ASSLTGPSAKNIQY
TRBJ2-7 | TRBV5-4 | once | ASSLGPSDFYEQY
TRBJ2-7 | TRBV11-2 | NA | ASTLRGSSLSYEQY
TRBJ2-5 | TRBV5-4 | NA | ASSRGQNQETQY
TRBJ2-1 | TRBV9 | few | ASSVGGGGIYNEQF
TRBJ2-7 | TRBV10-1 | NA | ASSGPDEQY
TRBJ1-2 | TRBV6-5 | NA | ASSSPRQGNYGYT
TRBJ2-1 | TRBV28 | NA | ASSFRLAGFNEQF
TRBJ2-1 | TRBV9 | NA | ASSVARTGIDEQF
TRBJ1-5 | TRBV25-1 | few | ASSGYRASQPQH
TRBJ1-5 | TRBV6-4 | few | ASNWTGGGQPQH
TRBJ2-6 | TRBV21-1 | few | ASPREEPNVLT
TRBJ2-7 | TRBV5-6 | once | ASSLQEMGLALSYEQY
TRBJ2-1 | TRBV4-1 | NA | ASSHRDRVPDEQF
TRBJ2-5 | TRBV6-1 | NA | ASSGSGGSETQY
TRBJ2-7 | TRBV6-5 | few | ASSQDSGSHEQY
TRBJ1-1 | TRBV28 | NA | ASSFIGVVPFTEAF
TRBJ1-2 | TRBV2 | NA | ASSQDRVVLYGYT
TRBJ1-1 | TRBV10-3 | NA | AIRAQPNTEAF
TRBJ1-5 | TRBV6-1 | few | ASEPGQGNQPQH